This entry is about one TCR beta chain. Germline V gene data show CDR1 as SGHTA and CDR2 as FQGNSA. This CDR3 contains 16 residues. V was shortened by 5 bases and J by 2 bases, with 17 bases between the two germline ends. In the authors' methods: Reference gene primer amplification gave estimated nucleated cell counts. The protocol was immunoSEQ multiplex PCR, while the TCRdb copy is restricted to in-frame clones and leaves out a portion. V and J calls plus clone size are reproduced from that table; the DNA served to infer D and trimming. The repertoire includes about 100,000 clones, around 84% of them detected once, and approximately 15% sits in the top ten. This specimen belongs to a study of blood T cell repertoires in COVID-19. Study-level background: The analysed material was cDNA or gDNA that came from T cells, B-cell-depleted T cells, or PBMCs.

Sequenced sample: peripheral blood. The TCR originated in a woman aged 55-69 years with acute or convalescent COVID-19. This chain uses TRBV7-2 with TRBJ2-3; a possible D gene is TRBD2 (7 bases). CDR3 protein: CASSPRGGANTDTQYF. CDR3 in DNA: TGTGCCAGCAGCCCACGAGGGGGGGCCAACACAGATACGCAGTATTTT.